These T cell receptor beta chains were read from a single sample in a study of identical twins. Using its own MiXCR run on the 5' RACE reads, TCRdb lists one record per CDR3 protein. The sample consists of approximately 590,000 distinct CDR3 sequences, roughly 9.5% of them appearing once. These data were likewise used in another study, on yellow fever vaccine responses in identical twins.

The sequencing sample was made of PBMCs. All receptors derive from a woman aged 18-29 years in good health. The conserved cysteine and the conserved F or W are not part of the CDR3 here.

12	TRBV20-1	TRBJ2-3	SAREPVRSDTQY
15	TRBV20-1	TRBJ2-5	SARGSAVLSFGETQY
12	TRBV29-1	TRBJ2-7	SVRDRDRDYEQY
10	TRBV6-2/TRBV6-3	TRBJ2-3	ASSSTVDTQY
11	TRBV5-1	TRBJ2-7	ASSLDDTYEQY
13	TRBV5-1	TRBJ2-1	ASSGSGGFGHEQF
7	TRBV29-1	TRBJ1-1	SVFPEAF
13	TRBV27	TRBJ2-5	ASSLWAGGQETQY
13	TRBV6-5	TRBJ2-1	ASSYGTSGYNEQF
13	TRBV12-3/TRBV12-4	TRBJ2-6	ASSFSGDGANVLT
13	TRBV4-1	TRBJ2-1	ASSQERPGAHEQF
15	TRBV12-3/TRBV12-4	TRBJ2-1	ASSLTVAGISYNEQF
14	TRBV12-3/TRBV12-4	TRBJ2-2	ASNPGQLEDTGELF
12	TRBV20-1	TRBJ2-1	SAKGRDNYNEQF
16	TRBV20-1	TRBJ2-1	SARVIGLAGAAYNEQF
13	TRBV10-3	TRBJ2-2	AISGRQINTGELF
14	TRBV5-1	TRBJ2-7	ASSLFKREASYEQY
13	TRBV11-2	TRBJ2-5	ASAEGSTIGETQY
12	TRBV7-9	TRBJ2-1	ASSSLEAGDEQF
12	TRBV27	TRBJ2-5	ASSLPGVRETQY
13	TRBV4-3	TRBJ1-1	ASSAIPGYNTEAF
14	TRBV5-1	TRBJ2-2	ASSPGTGENTGELF
13	TRBV2	TRBJ1-5	ASSRELQINQPQH
11	TRBV2	TRBJ2-1	ASSVRVYNEQF
11	TRBV12-3/TRBV12-4	TRBJ1-2	ASSLRTGNGYT
13	TRBV5-5	TRBJ2-1	ASSLLAKFDNEQF
11	TRBV18	TRBJ2-7	ASSRGASYEQY
13	TRBV5-5	TRBJ2-7	ASSGDRGPFYEQY
13	TRBV11-2	TRBJ2-1	ASSLTSGSSNEQF
12	TRBV11-2	TRBJ2-3	ASSFGGLGDTQY
11	TRBV2	TRBJ2-1	ASGTTPENEQF
12	TRBV7-2	TRBJ1-2	ASSFGQALFGYT
12	TRBV11-2	TRBJ2-7	ASRPGTVPYEQY
13	TRBV12-5	TRBJ2-1	ASGLGTTLYNEQF
11	TRBV6-1	TRBJ2-1	ASSLQGISEQF
13	TRBV28	TRBJ2-1	ASSLLGQVYNEQF
15	TRBV4-2	TRBJ1-4	ASSQDPEGQSNEKLF
11	TRBV29-1	TRBJ2-3	SVCFDDTDTQY
11	TRBV4-2	TRBJ1-5	ASSQDWGQPQH
11	TRBV7-9	TRBJ2-7	ASSLAAPREQY
13	TRBV3-2	TRBJ2-5	ASTRSPGGQETQY
13	TRBV3-1	TRBJ2-3	ASSLRRPSTDTQY
14	TRBV4-3	TRBJ2-3	ASSQARAGYTDTQY
12	TRBV7-9	TRBJ2-7	ASSSLDRLHEQY
11	TRBV28	TRBJ1-1	ASSPNGRTEAF
13	TRBV6-1	TRBJ1-6	ASSSGPIYNSPLH